These 15 T cell receptor beta chains were all obtained from the same sample, sequenced in a study of T cell repertoires in cytomegalovirus infection. No antigen has been identified for these receptors. TCRdb fed the reads into MiXCR, producing one record per CDR3 protein. This table has about 8,000 distinct CDR3 sequences, around 59% appearing once. Sequenced material: PBMCs, sequenced either directly or after in vitro stimulation (not recorded which). These receptors all stem from a human donor in good health (CMV status not recorded). Some clones in this sample may be carry-over from other donors' samples.

This clonotype was seen at least ten times. V and J are TRBV7-2 and TRBJ2-1; 7 positions match TRBD1. The germline gives CDR1 SGHTA, CDR2 FQGNSA. The CDR3 loop spans 15 amino acids. Germline trimming cut 5 bases from V and 9 bases from J; bases unmatched to any gene: 13. The CDR3, as DNA: TGTGCCAGCAGCCCGAGGGACAGCCAGCGACGTGAGCAGTTCTTC. Its protein is CASSPRDSQRREQFF. Using reference TRBV7-2 and TRBJ2-1 for the parts outside the CDR3, the full variable domain is GAGVSQSPSNKVTEKGKDVELRCDPISGHTALYWYRQSLGQGLEFLIYFQGNSAPDKSGLPSDRFSAERTGGSVSTLTIQRTQQEDSAVYLCASSPRDSQRREQFFGPGTRLTVL.

This clonotype was recorded a few times. This chain links TRBV7-2 with TRBJ1-2, with 7 bases identical to TRBD1. CDR3 length equals 15 residues. The junction had 10 bases not matched to a gene; V was cut back by 4 bases and J by 5 bases. Germline loops: CDR1 SGHTA, CDR2 FQGNSA. The CDR3: CASSYTAGTEYGYTF. CDR3 nucleotide sequence: TGTGCCAGCAGCTATACGGCCGGGACAGAGTATGGCTACACCTTC. Variable domain in full (rest from reference TRBV7-2 and TRBJ1-2): GAGVSQSPSNKVTEKGKDVELRCDPISGHTALYWYRQSLGQGLEFLIYFQGNSAPDKSGLPSDRFSAERTGGSVSTLTIQRTQQEDSAVYLCASSYTAGTEYGYTFGSGTRLTVV.

The rearrangement links TRBV12-3 or TRBV12-4 to TRBJ2-1; D perhaps matches TRBD2 (5 bases). The V and J ends lost 6 bases and 8 bases respectively, with 35 bases between them. The CDR3 length is 20 residues. The CDR3 reads CASSSLSLLEGERSYYEQFF. CDR3 nucleotides: TGTGCCAGCAGCTCCCTAAGCCTCCTTGAGGGAGAAAGGTCCTATTATGAGCAGTTCTTC.

This clonotype occurred many times. V gene TRBV19 combines with J gene TRBJ2-1, with TRBD2 matching 16 bases. The V gene's germline CDR1 is LNHDA and CDR2 SQIVND (reference sequence). The ends lost 3 bases at V and 5 bases at J; junction bases unmatched: 16. The CDR3 is 21 amino acids. The chain's CDR3 is CASSIGGVLGLAGGRHNEQFF. CDR3 nucleotides: TGTGCCAGTAGTATCGGTGGTGTATTGGGACTAGCGGGGGGGCGGCACAATGAGCAGTTCTTC. Together with reference TRBV19 and TRBJ2-1, the CDR3 gives the full variable domain: DGGITQSPKYLFRKEGQNVTLSCEQNLNHDAMYWYRQDPGQGLRLIYYSQIVNDFQKGDIAEGYSVSREKKESFPLTVTSAQKNPTAFYLCASSIGGVLGLAGGRHNEQFFGPGTRLTVL.

Remarks on this clonotype: One junction end disagrees with the germline gene, perhaps due to a read error. The chain links TRBV6-1 to TRBJ1-2; D ambiguous. The CDR3 sequence is 12 residues long. The germline V gene has CDR1 MNHNS and CDR2 SASEGT. CDR3 amino acids: CASSYNIYGFTF. CDR3 coding DNA: TGTGCAAGCAGTTACAACATCTATGGCTTCACCTTC.

This clonotype was detected only a few times. This chain links TRBV7-2 with TRBJ2-5, with TRBD2 matching 13 bases. Germline V gives CDR1 SGHTA, CDR2 FQGNSA. V lost 5 bases, J lost 1 base, and 4 bases stayed unmatched. This CDR3 has 16 residues. The CDR3 sequence: CASSQTSGGPQETQYF. The CDR3 coding sequence is TGTGCCAGCAGCCAGACTAGCGGGGGGCCCCAAGAGACCCAGTACTTC.

Notes on this clonotype: One end of the junction is discordant with germline, which a read error may explain. This sequence joins TRBV12-3 or TRBV12-4 and TRBJ1-1, with D possibly matching TRBD1 (6 bases). The length of the CDR3 is 16 residues. This CDR3 reads CASSPRPGARNTDAFF. The CDR3 coding sequence is TGTGCCAGCAGTCCGAGGCCAGGGGCACGGAACACTGACGCTTTCTTT.

As for this clonotype: At one end the junction does not follow the germline gene, possibly because of a read error. CDR3 nucleotide sequence: TGTGCAAGCAGCCCAGAACCATACAGCAATCAGCCCAAGCATTTT. It yields the protein CASSPEPYSNQPKHF. This chain joins TRBV7-6 and TRBJ1-5, with D unclear. Germline V gene data show CDR1 as SGHVS and CDR2 as FNYEAQ. The CDR3 length is 15 residues.

The chain couples TRBV6-5 to TRBJ2-5; D is unclear. V was cut by 2 bases and J by 5 bases, with 6 bases left in between. Germline values: CDR1 MNHEY, CDR2 SVGAGI. This CDR3 contains 12 residues. The CDR3 DNA reads TGTGCCAGCAGTTACGGGGTGGAGACCCAGTACTTC. Protein: CASSYGVETQYF.

To note about this clonotype: At one of its ends the junction is not consistent with the germline gene, which may arise from a read error. The chain has TRBV7-9 and TRBJ2-1; D remains unclear. The length of the CDR3 is 16 residues. CDR1 SEHNR and CDR2 FQNEAQ come from the germline V gene (reference sequence). The CDR3 loop is CASRLRGESSYNEKFF. As DNA, the CDR3 is TGTGCCAGCAGATTACGAGGCGAGAGCTCCTACAATGAGAAGTTCTTC.

This clonotype has more than one count but fewer than ten. The chain has TRBV7-9 and TRBJ2-1; D remains ambiguous. Germline V lookup: CDR1 SEHNR, CDR2 FQNEAQ (reference sequence). Trimming stripped 2 bases from V and 7 bases from J, with 15 bases between. The CDR3 has 15 residues. CDR3 sequence (DNA): TGTGCCAGCAGCTTAATTGACATTCTCGGGAATGAGCAGTTCTTC. Residues: CASSLIDILGNEQFF.

This clonotype has more than one count but fewer than ten. In DNA, the CDR3 is TGTGCCAGCAGCTTAGCGTTCTCCGGGACAGGGGGAATGAACACTGAAGCTTTCTTT. Protein: CASSLAFSGTGGMNTEAFF. The chain combines TRBV7-2 with TRBJ1-1; 11 nucleotides match TRBD1. Unmatched junction bases numbered 9, after V lost 0 bases and J lost 0 bases. The CDR3 loop spans 19 amino acids. Per germline, CDR1 SGHTA and CDR2 FQGNSA. The full variable domain, in which reference TRBV7-2 and TRBJ1-1 provide the parts outside the CDR3, is GAGVSQSPSNKVTEKGKDVELRCDPISGHTALYWYRQSLGQGLEFLIYFQGNSAPDKSGLPSDRFSAERTGGSVSTLTIQRTQQEDSAVYLCASSLAFSGTGGMNTEAFFGQGTRLTVV.

The CDR3 sequence is CASSLTGQGAYEQYF. CDR3 coding DNA: TGTGCCAGCAGCTTAACGGGACAGGGGGCTTACGAGCAGTACTTC. The V gene is TRBV7-3, the J gene TRBJ2-7; 12 nucleotides line up with TRBD1. From germline, CDR1 is SGHTA and CDR2 FQGTGA. There are 15 residues in the CDR3. The V segment lost 0 bases and the J segment 4 bases; nucleotides outside the gene matches: 1.

A word on this clonotype: An end of the junction does not agree with germline; a read error may underlie this. The chain joins TRBV12-3 or TRBV12-4 to TRBJ2-1; D ambiguous. The CDR3 has 13 amino acids. The CDR3 nucleotides read TGTGCAAGCAGACCTGTACTCTACAATGAGCAGTTTTTC. Its translation: CASRPVLYNEQFF.

This clonotype turned up a few times. CDR3 bases: TGTGCCAGCAGCCCGCCGGCGACTAATGAAAAACTGTTTTTT. This gives the protein CASSPPATNEKLFF. The chain combines TRBV6-1 with TRBJ1-4; unclear D gene. The CDR3 spans 14 residues. V dropped 6 bases and J dropped 2 bases, with 10 bases sitting between them. Germline CDR1 MNHNS, CDR2 SASEGT.